Following are 9 T cell receptor beta chains from one sample sequenced in a study of cytomegalovirus exposure and HLA in healthy donors (dated by TCRdb to 2016 to 2017). Library construction relied on the immunoSEQ multiplex PCR assay. For the multiplex PCR, a mixture combining 60 forward primers for TCR Vbeta segments and 13 reverse primers for TCR Jbeta segments was used. TCRdb limited this immuneACCESS table to in-frame rearrangements with V and J called. A share of clones is missing; checked studies link under half to unresolved V genes, and the rest is unexplained. The table held for this sample gives under 100,000 clones. The ten most abundant clones make up about 4.2% of the sample. Sequenced: PBMCs. The receptors were sampled from a man aged 25 to 40 in good health and CMV-seronegative.

V usage is TRBV7-6 and J usage is TRBJ2-5; tentative D call: TRBD1 (7 bases). The length of the CDR3 is 15 residues. The V and J ends lost 7 bases and 3 bases respectively, with 18 bases between them. Germline V gene data show CDR1 as SGHVS and CDR2 as FNYEAQ. This chain's CDR3 is CASTFKGGGEETQYF. The CDR3 region has the DNA TGTGCCAGCACCTTTAAAGGGGGCGGGGAAGAGACCCAGTACTTC.

The chain is built from TRBV20-1 and TRBJ1-4; possibly TRBD1 for D (6 bases). CDR3 length: 11 amino acids. From germline, CDR1 is DFQATT and CDR2 SNEGSKA (reference sequence). The V end lost 5 bases, the J end lost 5 bases, and 6 bases lay between the germline ends. The CDR3 reads CSADRNEKLFF. CDR3 DNA sequence: TGCAGTGCTGACAGGAATGAAAAACTGTTTTTT.

This sequence joins TRBV6-5 and TRBJ2-7; tentatively, D is TRBD2 (5 bases). The length of the CDR3 is 14 residues. CDR1 MNHEY and CDR2 SVGAGI come from the germline V gene. The V end lost 7 bases, the J end lost 2 bases, and 15 bases lay between the germline ends. CDR3: CASNKADATYEQYF. The CDR3 region has the DNA TGTGCCAGCAACAAAGCGGACGCCACCTACGAGCAGTACTTC.

This chain connects TRBV4-3 to TRBJ1-6; TRBD1 might be the D (6 bases). This CDR3 spans 16 amino acids. Germline values: CDR1 LGHNA, CDR2 YSLEER. Trimming took off 0 bases at V and 0 bases at J, with 6 bases between the two ends. CDR3 bases: TGCGCCAGCAGCCAAGAACAGGGCTCCTATAATTCACCCCTCCACTTT. Protein sequence: CASSQEQGSYNSPLHF.

In the case of this clone: The junction departs from the called germline gene at one end, perhaps through a read error. This chain joins TRBV5-4 and TRBJ1-3, with TRBD1 matching over 10 bases. This CDR3 spans 14 amino acids. Germline CDR1 reads SGHNT; CDR2 reads YYREEE (reference sequence). The CDR3 loop reads CASSSAKGQGTENF. CDR3 bases: TGTGCCAGCAGCTCTGCAAAGGGACAGGGGACGGAGAATTTT.

The rearrangement joins TRBV28 to TRBJ1-2, with 11 bases fitting TRBD1. The trim removed 5 bases at V and 4 bases at J, leaving 6 bases unmatched. CDR3 size: 15 residues. From germline, CDR1 is MDHEN and CDR2 SYDVKM. In DNA, the CDR3 is TGTGCCAGCAGTCCCGGGACAGGGGGAGGCTATGGCTACACCTTC. Translation: CASSPGTGGGYGYTF.

The chain carries TRBV5-6 and TRBJ2-2, with 8 bases aligning to TRBD1. Germline V gives CDR1 SGHDT, CDR2 YYEEEE. V dropped 3 bases and J dropped 1; count of bases not matched to a gene: 11. The CDR3 is made up of 18 amino acids. CDR3 sequence: CASSSILPGTGNTGELFF. Written as DNA, the CDR3 is TGTGCCAGCAGCTCGATCCTCCCGGGGACAGGGAACACCGGGGAGCTGTTTTTT.

The J gene is TRBJ2-7, the V gene TRBV19, with 9 bases that match TRBD1. V lost 4 bases to trimming and J lost 3 bases; unmatched junction nucleotides: 4. The CDR3 has 14 amino acids. The germline gives CDR1 LNHDA, CDR2 SQIVND (reference sequence). The CDR3 DNA reads TGTGCCAGTAGTAACATGGACAGGGGCTACGAGCAGTACTTC. Encoded protein: CASSNMDRGYEQYF.

V and J are TRBV6-5 and TRBJ1-5; D possibly corresponds to TRBD1 (6 bases). The V end was cut by 2 bases, the J end by 5 bases, with 13 bases between. The length of the CDR3 is 15 residues. Per germline, CDR1 MNHEY and CDR2 SVGAGI. CDR3 nucleotides: TGTGCCAGCAGTTACGACAGGAGGTCCGATCAGCCCCAGCATTTT. The encoded protein is CASSYDRRSDQPQHF.